This T cell receptor (beta chain) was sequenced in a study of radiation and T cells in renal cell carcinoma. Specified time point: baseline pretreatment blood. Treatment denoted: 15 Gy SBRT to primary tumor, nephrectomy 4 weeks later. The germline CDR1 and CDR2 sequences are SGHNT and YYREEE (reference sequence). V gave up 4 bases and J gave up 7 bases, with 18 bases separating them. CDR3 length: 15 residues. The method was immunoSEQ multiplex PCR; TCRdb's version includes in-frame clones alone and lacks a portion of them. Of about 140,000 clones listed, less than 90% are singletons. The material sequenced was blood, taken from a patient whose treatment included radiotherapy and nephrectomy. This TCR derives from a woman in her forties or fifties with renal cell carcinoma. The chain is built from TRBV5-4 and TRBJ1-5; maybe TRBD1 (6 bases). CDR3 DNA sequence: TGTGCCAGCAGCAGGACCGGGAACAGGGACCAGCCCCAGCATTTT. This gives the protein CASSRTGNRDQPQHF. The entire variable domain, with the rest obtained from reference TRBV5-4 and TRBJ1-5, is as follows: ETGVTQSPTHLIKTRGQQVTLRCSSQSGHNTVSWYQQALGQGPQFIFQYYREEENGRGNFPPRFSGLQFPNYSSELNVNALELDDSALYLCASSRTGNRDQPQHFGDGTRLSIL.